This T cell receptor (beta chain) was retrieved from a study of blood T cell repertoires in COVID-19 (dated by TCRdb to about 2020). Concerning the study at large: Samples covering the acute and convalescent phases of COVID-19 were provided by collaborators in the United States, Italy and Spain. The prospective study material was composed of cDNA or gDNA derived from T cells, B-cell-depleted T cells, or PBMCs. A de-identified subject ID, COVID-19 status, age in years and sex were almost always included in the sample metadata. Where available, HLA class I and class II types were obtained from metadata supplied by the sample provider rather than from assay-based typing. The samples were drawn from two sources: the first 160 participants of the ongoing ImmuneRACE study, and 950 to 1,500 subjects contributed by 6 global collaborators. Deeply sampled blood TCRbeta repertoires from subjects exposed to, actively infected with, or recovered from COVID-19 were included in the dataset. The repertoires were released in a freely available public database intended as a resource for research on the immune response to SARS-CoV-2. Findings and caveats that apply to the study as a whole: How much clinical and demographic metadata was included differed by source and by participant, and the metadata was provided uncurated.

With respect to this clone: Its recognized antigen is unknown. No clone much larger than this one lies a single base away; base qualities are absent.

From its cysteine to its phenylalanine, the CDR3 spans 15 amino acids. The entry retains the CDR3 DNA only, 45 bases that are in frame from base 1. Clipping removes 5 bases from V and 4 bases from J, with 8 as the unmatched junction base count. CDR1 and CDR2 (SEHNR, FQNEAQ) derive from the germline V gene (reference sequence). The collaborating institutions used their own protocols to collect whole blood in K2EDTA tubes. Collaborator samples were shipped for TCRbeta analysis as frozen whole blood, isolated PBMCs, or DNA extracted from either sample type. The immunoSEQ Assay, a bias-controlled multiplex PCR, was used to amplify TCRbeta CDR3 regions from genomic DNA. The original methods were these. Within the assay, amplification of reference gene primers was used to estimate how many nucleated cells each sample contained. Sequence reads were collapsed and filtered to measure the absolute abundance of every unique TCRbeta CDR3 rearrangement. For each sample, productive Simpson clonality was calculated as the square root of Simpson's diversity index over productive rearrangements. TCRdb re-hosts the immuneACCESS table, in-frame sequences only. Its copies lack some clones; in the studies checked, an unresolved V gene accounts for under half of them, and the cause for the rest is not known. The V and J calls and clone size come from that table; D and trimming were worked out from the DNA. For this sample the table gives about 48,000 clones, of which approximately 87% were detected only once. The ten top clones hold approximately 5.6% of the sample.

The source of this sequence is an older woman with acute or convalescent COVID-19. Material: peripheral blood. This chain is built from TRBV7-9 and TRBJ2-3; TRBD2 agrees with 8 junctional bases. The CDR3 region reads CASSPHGGDPDTQYF. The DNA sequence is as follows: TGTGCCAGCAGCCCCCACGGGGGGGATCCAGATACGCAGTATTTT.